The next 15 T cell receptor beta chains were all read from a single sample in a study of monozygotic twins with inflammatory bowel disease. Using the 5' RACE reads, TCRdb records one entry per CDR3 protein without DNA. Its table lists some 200,000 distinct CDR3 sequences. The sequencing input was blood. These receptors originate from a human donor with ulcerative colitis or Crohn's disease, or a healthy co-twin of an affected twin (not recorded which).

The chain recombines TRBV6-5 with TRBJ2-1. This CDR3 has 11 amino acids. The germline gives CDR1 MNHEY, CDR2 SVGAGI. The CDR3 spells CASSTYNEQFF.

The chain couples TRBV7-6 to TRBJ2-1; without DNA, the TCRdb call of TRBD1 cannot be checked. The CDR3 is 14 residues long. Germline CDR1 and CDR2: SGHVS and FNYEAQ. CDR3 in amino acids: CASSAGGIGWEQFF.

J is TRBJ2-1 and V is TRBV11-2; TCRdb designates TRBD2, a call that cannot be tested without DNA. The CDR3 sequence is 17 residues long. Germline V gene sequence: CDR1 SGHAT, CDR2 FQNNGV. The CDR3 is CASRRPGLAGGPYEQFF.

The chain has TRBV23-1 and TRBJ2-5. TRBV23-1 is given ORF status, its function remaining uncertain. This CDR3 is built from 15 residues. This chain's CDR3 is CASSQSDTYQETQYF.

The J gene is TRBJ1-1, the V gene TRBV7-8; TCRdb indicates TRBD1, and absent DNA this call remains unverified. The germline V gene has CDR1 SGHVS and CDR2 FQNEAQ. The CDR3 has 15 residues. The CDR3 spells CASTWDSYMNTEAFF.

The V gene is TRBV12-3 or TRBV12-4, the J gene TRBJ2-7; there is no DNA to check the TCRdb D call of TRBD2. This CDR3 has 15 residues. The CDR3 spells CASSLTSGALYEQYF.

V is TRBV14 and J is TRBJ2-3; TCRdb picks TRBD1, but there is no DNA to check that call. Germline values: CDR1 SGHDN, CDR2 FVKESK. CDR3 length: 14 amino acids. CDR3: CASSLGGQIDTQYF.

The rearrangement links TRBV9 to TRBJ2-1; the TCRdb call, TRBD1, lacks DNA for checking. Germline lookup yields CDR1 SGDLS and CDR2 YYNGEE. This CDR3 has 15 residues. CDR3 sequence: CASSVVSVPRNEQFF.

The chain recombines TRBV12-3 or TRBV12-4 with TRBJ2-3; TCRdb's assignment of TRBD1 cannot be checked, as there is no DNA. The CDR3 is 16 amino acids. The CDR3 sequence is CASSLNAGTVADTQYF.

The J gene is TRBJ2-3, the V gene TRBV18; without DNA, the TCRdb call of TRBD2 cannot be checked. Germline CDR1 KGHSH, CDR2 LQKENI. The CDR3 runs 15 residues. CDR3 loop: CASSPPRAERDTQYF.

The V and J genes are TRBV10-3 and TRBJ1-1; the D gene TCRdb calls, TRBD1, cannot be checked with no DNA. The CDR3 totals 14 residues. Germline V lookup: CDR1 ENHRY, CDR2 SYGVKD. CDR3 region: CAISAGQRNTEAFF.

This rearrangement joins TRBV7-6 to TRBJ1-6; with no DNA, the TCRdb D assignment of TRBD1 cannot be verified. CDR1 is SGHVS, CDR2 FNYEAQ, per germline. The CDR3 is 14 residues long. The CDR3 reads CASSFGRGDSPLHF.

The rearrangement uses TRBV4-1 and TRBJ2-7; TCRdb's D call of TRBD1 is untestable without DNA. There are 16 residues in the CDR3. Germline values: CDR1 MGHRA, CDR2 YSYEKL. CDR3: CASSQGPGTGDYEQYF.

The V and J genes are TRBV6-5 and TRBJ1-5; TCRdb picks TRBD1, but there is no DNA to check that call. Germline CDR1 and CDR2: MNHEY and SVGAGI. The CDR3 loop spans 14 amino acids. CDR3 protein: CASSSIGTRQPQHF.

V gene TRBV4-2 combines with J gene TRBJ2-5; TCRdb designates TRBD2, a call that cannot be tested without DNA. The CDR3 has 17 amino acids. CDR1 and CDR2 from the germline V gene are LGHNA and YNFKEQ. The CDR3 protein is CASSPLTSGGAEETQYF.